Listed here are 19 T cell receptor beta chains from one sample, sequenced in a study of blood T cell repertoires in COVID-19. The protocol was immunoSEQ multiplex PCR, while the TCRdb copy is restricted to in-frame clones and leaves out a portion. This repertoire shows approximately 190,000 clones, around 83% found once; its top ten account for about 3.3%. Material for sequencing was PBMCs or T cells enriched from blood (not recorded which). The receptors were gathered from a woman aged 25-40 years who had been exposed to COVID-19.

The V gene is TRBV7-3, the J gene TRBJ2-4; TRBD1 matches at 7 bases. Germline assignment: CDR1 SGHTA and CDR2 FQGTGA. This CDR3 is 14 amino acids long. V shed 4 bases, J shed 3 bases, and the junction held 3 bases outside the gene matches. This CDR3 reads CASSSGTVKNIQYF. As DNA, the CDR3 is TGTGCCAGCAGCTCCGGGACAGTCAAAAACATTCAGTACTTC.

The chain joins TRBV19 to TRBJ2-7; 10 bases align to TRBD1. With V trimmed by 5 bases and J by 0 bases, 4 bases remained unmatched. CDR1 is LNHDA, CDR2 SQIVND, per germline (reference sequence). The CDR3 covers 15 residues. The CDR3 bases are TGTGCCAGTAGTTTGACAGGGGGCCTCTCCTACGAGCAGTACTTC. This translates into CASSLTGGLSYEQYF.

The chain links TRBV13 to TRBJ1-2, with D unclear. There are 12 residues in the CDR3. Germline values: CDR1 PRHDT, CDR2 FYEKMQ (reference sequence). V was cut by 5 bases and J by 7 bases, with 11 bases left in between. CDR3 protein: CASSRAGAGYTF. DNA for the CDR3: TGTGCCAGCAGCCGTGCCGGTGCTGGCTACACCTTC.

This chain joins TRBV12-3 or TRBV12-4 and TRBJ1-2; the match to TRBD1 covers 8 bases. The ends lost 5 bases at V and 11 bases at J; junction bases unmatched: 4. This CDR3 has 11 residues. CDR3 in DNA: TGTGCCAGCAGTCAGGGGGCTTTTTACACCTTC. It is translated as CASSQGAFYTF.

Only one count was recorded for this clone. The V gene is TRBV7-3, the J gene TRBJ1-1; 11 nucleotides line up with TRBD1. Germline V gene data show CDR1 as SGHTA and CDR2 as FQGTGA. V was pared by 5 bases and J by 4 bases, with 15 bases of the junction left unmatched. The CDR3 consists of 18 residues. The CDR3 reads CASSPEGGTGGYGTEAFF. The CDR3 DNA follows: TGTGCCAGCAGCCCCGAGGGGGGGACAGGGGGATACGGCACTGAAGCTTTCTTT. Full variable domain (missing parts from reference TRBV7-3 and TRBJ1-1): GAGVSQTPSNKVTEKGKYVELRCDPISGHTALYWYRQSLGQGPEFLIYFQGTGAADDSGLPNDRFFAVRPEGSVSTLKIQRTERGDSAVYLCASSPEGGTGGYGTEAFFGQGTRLTVV.

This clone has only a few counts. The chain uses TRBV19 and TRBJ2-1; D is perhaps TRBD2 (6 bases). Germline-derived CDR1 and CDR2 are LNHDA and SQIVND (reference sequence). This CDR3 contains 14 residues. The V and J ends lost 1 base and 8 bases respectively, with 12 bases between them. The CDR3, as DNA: TGTGCCAGTAGTATAGGAACGCTAGCGTATGAGCAGTTCTTC. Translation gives CASSIGTLAYEQFF. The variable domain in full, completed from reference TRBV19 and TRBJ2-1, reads DGGITQSPKYLFRKEGQNVTLSCEQNLNHDAMYWYRQDPGQGLRLIYYSQIVNDFQKGDIAEGYSVSREKKESFPLTVTSAQKNPTAFYLCASSIGTLAYEQFFGPGTRLTVL.

Here the CDR3 reads CASTGVRSPYEQYF. The CDR3 DNA sequence: TGTGCCAGCACCGGGGTGAGGAGTCCCTACGAGCAGTACTTC. This chain links TRBV6-5 with TRBJ2-7, with D maybe TRBD2 (5 bases). V gave up 7 bases and J gave up 2 bases, with 15 bases separating them. Per the germline V gene, CDR1 is MNHEY and CDR2 is SVGAGI. The CDR3 is 14 residues long.

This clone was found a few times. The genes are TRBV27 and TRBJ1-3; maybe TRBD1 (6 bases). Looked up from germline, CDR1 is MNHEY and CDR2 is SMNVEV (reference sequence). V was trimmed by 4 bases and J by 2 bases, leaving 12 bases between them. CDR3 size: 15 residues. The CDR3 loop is CASSSTGGTGNTIYF. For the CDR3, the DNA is TGTGCCAGCAGTTCGACAGGTGGAACTGGAAACACCATATATTTT.

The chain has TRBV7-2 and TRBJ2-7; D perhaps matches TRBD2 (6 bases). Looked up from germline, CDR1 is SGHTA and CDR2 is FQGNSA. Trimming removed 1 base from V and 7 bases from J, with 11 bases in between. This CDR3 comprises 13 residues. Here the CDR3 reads CASSLGTMREQYF. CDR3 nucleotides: TGTGCCAGCAGCTTAGGGACTATGAGGGAGCAGTACTTC.

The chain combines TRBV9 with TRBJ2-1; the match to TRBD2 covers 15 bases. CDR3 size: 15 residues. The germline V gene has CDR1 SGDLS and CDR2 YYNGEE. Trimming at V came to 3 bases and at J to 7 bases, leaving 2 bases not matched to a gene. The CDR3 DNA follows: TGTGCCAGCAGCGCCGGGACTAGCGGGGGGAATGAGCAGTTCTTC. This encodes CASSAGTSGGNEQFF.

In nucleotides, the CDR3 is TGTGCCAGCAGTTCGACAGGTAATAGCAATCAGCCCCAGCATTTT. Translating gives CASSSTGNSNQPQHF. This chain uses TRBV3-1 (or the pseudogene TRBV3-2) with TRBJ1-5; perhaps TRBD1 as D (6 bases). Germline CDR1 and CDR2: LGHDT and YNNKEL (reference sequence). V dropped 6 bases and J dropped 0 bases, with 12 bases sitting between them. This CDR3 has 15 amino acids.

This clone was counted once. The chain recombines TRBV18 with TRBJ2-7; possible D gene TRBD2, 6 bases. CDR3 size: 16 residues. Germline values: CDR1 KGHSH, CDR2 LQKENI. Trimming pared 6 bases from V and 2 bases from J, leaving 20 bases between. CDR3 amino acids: CASSQRWREVAYEQYF. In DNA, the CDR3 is TGTGCCAGCTCGCAGCGTTGGAGGGAGGTGGCCTACGAGCAGTACTTC.

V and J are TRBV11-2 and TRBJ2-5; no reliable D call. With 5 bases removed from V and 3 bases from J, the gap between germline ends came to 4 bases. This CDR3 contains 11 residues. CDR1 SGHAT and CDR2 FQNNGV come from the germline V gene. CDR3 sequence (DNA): TGTGCCAGCAGCATAAAAGAGACCCAGTACTTC. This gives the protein CASSIKETQYF.

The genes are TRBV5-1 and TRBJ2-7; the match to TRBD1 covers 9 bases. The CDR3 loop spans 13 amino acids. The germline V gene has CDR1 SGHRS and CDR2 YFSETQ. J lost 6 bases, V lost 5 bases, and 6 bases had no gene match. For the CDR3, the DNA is TGCGCCAGCAGACCCGGACAGGGGTTCGAGCAGTACTTC. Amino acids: CASRPGQGFEQYF.

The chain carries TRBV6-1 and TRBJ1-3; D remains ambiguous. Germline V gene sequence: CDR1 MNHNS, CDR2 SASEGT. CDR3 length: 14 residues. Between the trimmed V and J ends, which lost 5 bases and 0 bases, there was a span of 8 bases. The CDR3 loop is CASSPTVSGNTIYF. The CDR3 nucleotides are TGTGCCAGCAGTCCCACAGTCTCTGGAAACACCATATATTTT.

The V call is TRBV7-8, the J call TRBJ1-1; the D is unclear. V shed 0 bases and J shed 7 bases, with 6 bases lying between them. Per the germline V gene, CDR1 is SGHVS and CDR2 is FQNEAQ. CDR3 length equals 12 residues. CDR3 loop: CASSLAGSEAFF. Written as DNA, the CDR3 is TGTGCCAGCAGCTTAGCGGGCAGTGAAGCTTTCTTT.

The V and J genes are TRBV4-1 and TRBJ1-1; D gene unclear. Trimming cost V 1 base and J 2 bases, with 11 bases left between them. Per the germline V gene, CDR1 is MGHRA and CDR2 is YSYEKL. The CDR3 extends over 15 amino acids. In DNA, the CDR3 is TGCGCCAGCAGCCAAGGGCCAGGCCTTAACACTGAAGCTTTCTTT. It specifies CASSQGPGLNTEAFF.

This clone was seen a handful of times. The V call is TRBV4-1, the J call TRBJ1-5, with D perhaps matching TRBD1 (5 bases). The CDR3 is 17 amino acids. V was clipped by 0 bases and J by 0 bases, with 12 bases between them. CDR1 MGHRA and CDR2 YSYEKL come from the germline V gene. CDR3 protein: CASSQDETAYSNQPQHF. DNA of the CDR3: TGCGCCAGCAGCCAAGATGAGACAGCCTATAGCAATCAGCCCCAGCATTTT.

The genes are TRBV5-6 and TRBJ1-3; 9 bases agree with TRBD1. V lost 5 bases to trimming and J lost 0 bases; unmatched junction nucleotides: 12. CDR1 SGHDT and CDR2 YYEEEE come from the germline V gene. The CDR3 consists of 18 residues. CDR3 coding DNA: TGTGCCAGCAGTCTCGGGACAGGGAGTATTTACTCTGGAAACACCATATATTTT. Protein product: CASSLGTGSIYSGNTIYF.